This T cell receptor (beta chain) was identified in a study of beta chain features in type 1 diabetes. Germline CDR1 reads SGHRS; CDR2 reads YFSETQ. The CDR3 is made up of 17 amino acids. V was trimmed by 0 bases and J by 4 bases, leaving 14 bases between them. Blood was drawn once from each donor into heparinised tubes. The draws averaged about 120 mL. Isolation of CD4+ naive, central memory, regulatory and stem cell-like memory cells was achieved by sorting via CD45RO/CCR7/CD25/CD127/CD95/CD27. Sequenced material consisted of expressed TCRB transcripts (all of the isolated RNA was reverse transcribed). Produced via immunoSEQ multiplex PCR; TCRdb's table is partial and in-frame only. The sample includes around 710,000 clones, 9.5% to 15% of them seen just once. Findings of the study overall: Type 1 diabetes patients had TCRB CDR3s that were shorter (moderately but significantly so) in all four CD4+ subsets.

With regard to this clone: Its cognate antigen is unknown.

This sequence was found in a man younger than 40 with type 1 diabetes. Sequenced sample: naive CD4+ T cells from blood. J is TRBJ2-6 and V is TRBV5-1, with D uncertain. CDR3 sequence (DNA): TGCGCCAGCAGCTTGGCTTTGGAGCAAGCCGGGGCCAACGTCCTGACTTTC. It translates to CASSLALEQAGANVLTF. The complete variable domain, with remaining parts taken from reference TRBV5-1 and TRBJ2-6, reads KAGVTQTPRYLIKTRGQQVTLSCSPISGHRSVSWYQQTPGQGLQFLFEYFSETQRNKGNFPGRFSGRQFSNSRSEMNVSTLELGDSALYLCASSLALEQAGANVLTFGAGSRLTVL.